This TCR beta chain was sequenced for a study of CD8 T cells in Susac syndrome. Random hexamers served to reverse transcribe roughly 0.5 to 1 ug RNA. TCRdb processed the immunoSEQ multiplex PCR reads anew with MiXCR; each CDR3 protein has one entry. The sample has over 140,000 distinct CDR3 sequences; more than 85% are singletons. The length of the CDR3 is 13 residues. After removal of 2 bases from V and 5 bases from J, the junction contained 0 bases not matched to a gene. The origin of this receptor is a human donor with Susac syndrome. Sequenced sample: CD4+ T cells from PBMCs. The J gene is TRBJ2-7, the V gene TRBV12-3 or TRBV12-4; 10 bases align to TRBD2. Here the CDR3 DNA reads TGTGCCAGCAGTTTAAGCGGGGGGGACGAGCAGTACTTC. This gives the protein CASSLSGGDEQYF.